Listed below are T cell receptor beta chains from one sample, sequenced in a study of cytomegalovirus exposure and HLA in healthy donors. Sequencing used immunoSEQ multiplex PCR; TCRdb keeps in-frame clones, though not all of them. This sample has 140,000 to 150,000 clones, with about 80% found just once. Sequencing was performed on PBMCs. Source of these receptors: a female donor in good health and CMV-seronegative. Both conserved end residues are trimmed from each CDR3. Fields, in order: CDR3 protein, V gene, clone size. The listing skips clone size in some rows; elsewhere it reads once, few, many or a size class.

CDR3aa: ASSYAPGLSGNTIY; v_gene: TRBV6-5; abundance: few
CDR3aa: ASSQAGGSNQPQH; v_gene: TRBV4-1; abundance: .
CDR3aa: ASSYLATLGNTEAF; v_gene: TRBV6-5; abundance: few
CDR3aa: ASSPTGQGRPWEETQY; v_gene: TRBV7-7; abundance: .
CDR3aa: ASSLYGTGGTYEQY; v_gene: TRBV5-1; abundance: .
CDR3aa: ASSSSGSSYNEQF; v_gene: TRBV11-2; abundance: .
CDR3aa: ASSLGFARRSSYTDTQY; v_gene: TRBV5-4; abundance: .
CDR3aa: ASSLQGRTEAF; v_gene: TRBV6-5; abundance: few
CDR3aa: ASSQAVEGANTEAF; v_gene: TRBV4-2; abundance: .
CDR3aa: ASKRQGPSIVEKLF; v_gene: TRBV27; abundance: few
CDR3aa: ATSRDRQGGHNEQF; v_gene: TRBV15; abundance: .
CDR3aa: ASRFSSSSYEQY; v_gene: TRBV28; abundance: .
CDR3aa: ASSEALGQGVEQY; v_gene: TRBV2; abundance: few
CDR3aa: ASSEALGQGSTEAF; v_gene: TRBV6-1; abundance: .
CDR3aa: ASSSTGIGGELF; v_gene: TRBV7-2; abundance: .
CDR3aa: ASSVVGGAVSSTEAF; v_gene: TRBV9; abundance: .
CDR3aa: AWSGLRYNEQF; v_gene: TRBV30; abundance: .